This is a list of T cell receptor beta chains from one sample in a study of blood T cell repertoires in COVID-19. Using immunoSEQ multiplex PCR, the repertoire was profiled, and TCRdb retains in-frame clones only, with some absent. The data hold 150,000 to 200,000 clones, with around 85% observed a single time. The sample taken for sequencing was peripheral blood. These receptors all come from a woman over 75 with acute or convalescent COVID-19. CDR3s include the opening cysteine and the closing phenylalanine or tryptophan. The D gene is left open where the match is weak. Not every row has a clone size; where given, it reads once, few, many or a size class.

v_call: TRBV7-6
j_call: TRBJ2-1
d_call: -
clone_size: once
cdr3_nt: TGTGCCAGCAGCTTGGGGCTAGGGGAAGACTACAATGAGCAGTTCTTC
cdr3_aa: CASSLGLGEDYNEQFF

v_call: TRBV3-1/TRBV3-2
j_call: TRBJ1-2
d_call: -
clone_size: -
cdr3_nt: TGTGCCAGCAGCCAAGATGGGAGTCCTAACTATGGCTACACCTTC
cdr3_aa: CASSQDGSPNYGYTF

v_call: TRBV5-1
j_call: TRBJ2-1
d_call: -
clone_size: -
cdr3_nt: TGCGCCAGCAGCCTGTATAATGAGCAGTTCTTC
cdr3_aa: CASSLYNEQFF

v_call: TRBV21-1
j_call: TRBJ2-1
d_call: -
clone_size: -
cdr3_nt: TGTGCCAGCAGCAAAGTCATGGCGGGCGGGGACAATGAGCAGTTCTTC
cdr3_aa: CASSKVMAGGDNEQFF

v_call: TRBV6-1
j_call: TRBJ2-7
d_call: -
clone_size: few
cdr3_nt: TGTGCCAGCAGTGAAAGGGAGACGTTGTACTACGAGCAGTACTTC
cdr3_aa: CASSERETLYYEQYF

v_call: TRBV6-4
j_call: TRBJ2-1
d_call: TRBD2
clone_size: -
cdr3_nt: TGTGCCAGCAGTACACTGGCGGGAGTTGGGAATGAGCAGTTCTTC
cdr3_aa: CASSTLAGVGNEQFF

v_call: TRBV29-1
j_call: TRBJ1-2
d_call: -
clone_size: few
cdr3_nt: TGCAGCGTTGAAGTCAGGGACTATGGCTACACCTTC
cdr3_aa: CSVEVRDYGYTF

v_call: TRBV10-2
j_call: TRBJ1-1
d_call: -
clone_size: few
cdr3_nt: TGCGCCAGCAGGTCAGGGTTTATGAACACTGAAGCTTTCTTT
cdr3_aa: CASRSGFMNTEAFF

v_call: TRBV5-1
j_call: TRBJ2-1
d_call: TRBD2
clone_size: -
cdr3_nt: TGCGCCAGCAGCTGGGGGGAGGGTACTCGGAATGAGCAGTTCTTC
cdr3_aa: CASSWGEGTRNEQFF

v_call: TRBV6-2/TRBV6-3
j_call: TRBJ2-3
d_call: TRBD2
clone_size: -
cdr3_nt: TGTGCCAGCAGTTACTCCAAGCCTAGCGGGGGGTCAGGTCCGTATTTT
cdr3_aa: CASSYSKPSGGSGPYF

v_call: TRBV24-1
j_call: TRBJ2-3
d_call: TRBD2
clone_size: -
cdr3_nt: TGTGCCACCACCTCGGGACTAGCGACAGATACGCAGTATTTT
cdr3_aa: CATTSGLATDTQYF

v_call: TRBV3-1/TRBV3-2
j_call: TRBJ1-2
d_call: -
clone_size: -
cdr3_nt: TGTGCCAGCAGCCAACGCAGGATTAACTATGGCTACACCTTC
cdr3_aa: CASSQRRINYGYTF

v_call: TRBV18
j_call: TRBJ2-3
d_call: -
clone_size: -
cdr3_nt: TGTGCCAGCTCCCGAAGCCAGGTTACTAGCACAGATACGCAGTATTTT
cdr3_aa: CASSRSQVTSTDTQYF

v_call: TRBV4-1
j_call: TRBJ1-6
d_call: -
clone_size: -
cdr3_nt: TGCGCCAGCAGCCAAGATCGCGACAGCTATAATTCACCCCTCCACTTT
cdr3_aa: CASSQDRDSYNSPLHF

v_call: TRBV12-3/TRBV12-4
j_call: TRBJ2-7
d_call: TRBD1
clone_size: few
cdr3_nt: TGTGCCAGCAGCCAGGGGGCGTGGGAGCAGTACTTC
cdr3_aa: CASSQGAWEQYF

v_call: TRBV2
j_call: TRBJ1-5
d_call: -
clone_size: -
cdr3_nt: TGTGCCAGCAGTGAGTTATCTTCGGGGGGTCAGCCCCAGCATTTT
cdr3_aa: CASSELSSGGQPQHF

v_call: TRBV20-1
j_call: TRBJ1-2
d_call: -
clone_size: -
cdr3_nt: TGCAGTGCTAATGACATGGGGAGAGGCTACACCTTC
cdr3_aa: CSANDMGRGYTF

v_call: TRBV6-4
j_call: TRBJ2-3
d_call: -
clone_size: -
cdr3_nt: TGTGCCAGCAGTGACTATCCGGGAGTGAATACGCAGTATTTT
cdr3_aa: CASSDYPGVNTQYF

v_call: TRBV15
j_call: TRBJ2-1
d_call: -
clone_size: -
cdr3_nt: TGTGCCACCAGCAGAGATGGCCGGCGGATGGATGAGCAGTTCTTC
cdr3_aa: CATSRDGRRMDEQFF

v_call: TRBV14
j_call: TRBJ1-1
d_call: -
clone_size: -
cdr3_nt: TGTGCCAGCAGCCAAGAGTCAGGGAGGACGAACACTGAAGCTTTCTTT
cdr3_aa: CASSQESGRTNTEAFF

v_call: TRBV9
j_call: TRBJ2-7
d_call: -
clone_size: -
cdr3_nt: TGTGCCAGCAGCGTAGGTCTAACTGAATTCTACGAGCAGTACTTC
cdr3_aa: CASSVGLTEFYEQYF

v_call: TRBV12-3/TRBV12-4
j_call: TRBJ2-2
d_call: -
clone_size: -
cdr3_nt: TGTGCCAGCAGTCGGGTTAACACCGGGGAGCTGTTTTTT
cdr3_aa: CASSRVNTGELFF

v_call: TRBV18
j_call: TRBJ2-1
d_call: TRBD2
clone_size: -
cdr3_nt: TGTGCCAGCTCACCCGGGACTAGCGGCTACAATGAGCAGTTCTTC
cdr3_aa: CASSPGTSGYNEQFF

v_call: TRBV11-2
j_call: TRBJ1-1
d_call: -
clone_size: -
cdr3_nt: TGTGCCAGCAGCTTAGTAACTCTAACAGGGTCCACTGAAGCTTTCTTT
cdr3_aa: CASSLVTLTGSTEAFF

v_call: TRBV5-6
j_call: TRBJ1-3
d_call: TRBD1
clone_size: -
cdr3_nt: TGTGCCAGCAGCTTTGGACAGGGCTCTGGAAACACCATATATTTT
cdr3_aa: CASSFGQGSGNTIYF

v_call: TRBV25-1
j_call: TRBJ1-2
d_call: -
clone_size: -
cdr3_nt: TGTGCCAGCAGTGGGTCCCAAGAAGGACACTTCTATGGCTACACCTTC
cdr3_aa: CASSGSQEGHFYGYTF

v_call: TRBV19
j_call: TRBJ2-3
d_call: TRBD2
clone_size: -
cdr3_nt: TGTGCCAGTAGTAAAGAGCGGGGGGGACTCGATACGCAGTATTTT
cdr3_aa: CASSKERGGLDTQYF

v_call: TRBV5-4
j_call: TRBJ2-6
d_call: -
clone_size: -
cdr3_nt: TGTGCCAGCAGCTTGGAGGCGCAGGGGAACGTCCTGACTTTC
cdr3_aa: CASSLEAQGNVLTF

v_call: TRBV19
j_call: TRBJ2-1
d_call: -
clone_size: -
cdr3_nt: TGTGCCAGTAGTCCAGGGACAAATTACAATGAGCAGTTCTTC
cdr3_aa: CASSPGTNYNEQFF

v_call: TRBV18
j_call: TRBJ1-2
d_call: -
clone_size: -
cdr3_nt: TGTGCCAGCTCACCACCGTCCGGGGATGGAGTCTATGGCTACACCTTC
cdr3_aa: CASSPPSGDGVYGYTF

v_call: TRBV2
j_call: TRBJ2-1
d_call: -
clone_size: -
cdr3_nt: TGTGCCAGCAGTACGGTTACCGTTGAGCAGTTCTTC
cdr3_aa: CASSTVTVEQFF

v_call: TRBV7-2
j_call: TRBJ2-7
d_call: -
clone_size: -
cdr3_nt: TGTGCCAGCAGCCCTATGGGGAGAGAGCAGTACTTC
cdr3_aa: CASSPMGREQYF

v_call: TRBV30
j_call: TRBJ2-5
d_call: -
clone_size: -
cdr3_nt: TGTGCCTGGAGTGTAGGAGGGGAGACCCAGTACTTC
cdr3_aa: CAWSVGGETQYF

v_call: TRBV7-2
j_call: TRBJ2-5
d_call: TRBD2
clone_size: -
cdr3_nt: TGTGCCAGCAGCCGCTCAAATTGGGCGGGGGAAGAGACCCAGTACTTC
cdr3_aa: CASSRSNWAGEETQYF

v_call: TRBV29-1
j_call: TRBJ1-1
d_call: TRBD1
clone_size: -
cdr3_nt: TGCAGCGGAAAGACAGGGGGGAACACTGAAGCTTTCTTT
cdr3_aa: CSGKTGGNTEAFF

v_call: TRBV10-2
j_call: TRBJ2-3
d_call: TRBD2
clone_size: -
cdr3_nt: TGCGCCAGCAGTGACCGTGGCTGGGGGGGAGATACGCAGTATTTT
cdr3_aa: CASSDRGWGGDTQYF

v_call: TRBV4-2
j_call: TRBJ2-3
d_call: TRBD1
clone_size: -
cdr3_nt: TGTGCCAGCAGCCCTCGGACAGGCGAGGCAGATACGCAGTATTTT
cdr3_aa: CASSPRTGEADTQYF

v_call: TRBV6-2/TRBV6-3
j_call: TRBJ1-2
d_call: -
clone_size: few
cdr3_nt: TGTGCCAGCAGTTACTCCCCGGGTCTACTTACCTTC
cdr3_aa: CASSYSPGLLTF

v_call: TRBV4-1
j_call: TRBJ2-5
d_call: TRBD2
clone_size: -
cdr3_nt: TGCGCCAGCAGCCAGGTCGGGGGGGGGCGAGAGACCCAGTACTTC
cdr3_aa: CASSQVGGGRETQYF

v_call: TRBV5-4
j_call: TRBJ2-3
d_call: TRBD2
clone_size: -
cdr3_nt: TGTGCCAGCAGCTTAGCGGGGGAAGATACGCAGTATTTT
cdr3_aa: CASSLAGEDTQYF

v_call: TRBV12-3/TRBV12-4
j_call: TRBJ1-2
d_call: -
clone_size: -
cdr3_nt: TGTGCCAGCAGTTTACTTCGCCGAGATGGCTACACCTTC
cdr3_aa: CASSLLRRDGYTF

v_call: TRBV6-5
j_call: TRBJ2-1
d_call: -
clone_size: -
cdr3_nt: TGTGCCAGCAGTTACTCGACCTCCCGGGTGAATGAGCAGTTCTTC
cdr3_aa: CASSYSTSRVNEQFF